This entry concerns a single TCR beta chain. Its antigen is as yet unknown. This entry belongs to a study of shared clonotypes between healthy human individuals. Profiling relied on immunoSEQ multiplex PCR, and the TCRdb table lists in-frame clones only, not all of them. The sample gives about 1.9 million clones, 80% to 95% of which show up once; about 1.6% is in the top ten. Terminally differentiated effector memory CD45RA+ cells were left out of the naive CD8 fraction, which was CD45RO-negative and positively selected for CCR7. The V segment lost 5 bases and the J segment 6 bases; nucleotides outside the gene matches: 12. This CDR3 spans 15 amino acids. Germline V CDR1 and CDR2: SGHAT, FQNNGV. Study-level findings and limits: Sequencing of the sorted subsets was shown by rarefaction to be incomplete despite large depth.

The chain recombines TRBV11-2 with TRBJ2-7; 8 bases are a match to TRBD2. The sequencing sample was made of naive CD8+ T cells from PBMCs. This clonotype originated in a man between 18 and 29 years old in good health. Some clones in this sample may be carry-over from other donors' samples. The CDR3 here is CASSPESGLVSEQYF. The CDR3, as DNA: TGTGCCAGCAGCCCGGAGTCGGGACTAGTTAGCGAGCAGTACTTC.